This TCR beta chain was obtained from a study of cytomegalovirus exposure and HLA in healthy donors. PCR involved 60 Vbeta and 13 Jbeta primers. Libraries were prepared by immunoSEQ multiplex PCR; TCRdb keeps only in-frame clonotypes and omits some of them. The table lists 150,000 to 200,000 clones, nearly 80% of them singletons, with approximately 6% in the top ten. Germline loops: CDR1 SGDLS, CDR2 YYNGEE. The germline V and J ends were trimmed by 0 bases and 1 base, with 8 bases remaining between them. This CDR3 is 15 amino acids long. This TCR was recovered from a woman aged 25-40 years in good health and CMV-seropositive. Sequencing input: PBMCs. V and J are TRBV9 and TRBJ1-3, with D uncertain. CDR3 DNA sequence: TGTGCCAGCAGCGTAGGAAGGAGTTCTGGAAACACCATATATTTT. This translates into CASSVGRSSGNTIYF.